This T cell receptor beta chain was identified during a study of monozygotic twins with inflammatory bowel disease. Germline V gives CDR1 MGHDK, CDR2 SYGVNS. The CDR3 consists of 13 residues. Each sample had eight separate cDNA synthesis reactions. Using TCRalpha and TCRbeta cDNA, the researchers carried out two nested PCRs that lasted roughly 16 and 10 cycles. From its re-call of the 5' RACE reads, TCRdb lists each CDR3 protein once, without DNA. Its table records more than 350,000 distinct CDR3 sequences. V gene TRBV25-1 combines with J gene TRBJ2-1; the D gene TCRdb calls, TRBD2, cannot be checked with no DNA. The sequenced sample was blood. The sequence derives from a human donor with ulcerative colitis or Crohn's disease, or a healthy co-twin of an affected twin (not recorded which). CDR3 protein: CASTRPGTQTRIF.